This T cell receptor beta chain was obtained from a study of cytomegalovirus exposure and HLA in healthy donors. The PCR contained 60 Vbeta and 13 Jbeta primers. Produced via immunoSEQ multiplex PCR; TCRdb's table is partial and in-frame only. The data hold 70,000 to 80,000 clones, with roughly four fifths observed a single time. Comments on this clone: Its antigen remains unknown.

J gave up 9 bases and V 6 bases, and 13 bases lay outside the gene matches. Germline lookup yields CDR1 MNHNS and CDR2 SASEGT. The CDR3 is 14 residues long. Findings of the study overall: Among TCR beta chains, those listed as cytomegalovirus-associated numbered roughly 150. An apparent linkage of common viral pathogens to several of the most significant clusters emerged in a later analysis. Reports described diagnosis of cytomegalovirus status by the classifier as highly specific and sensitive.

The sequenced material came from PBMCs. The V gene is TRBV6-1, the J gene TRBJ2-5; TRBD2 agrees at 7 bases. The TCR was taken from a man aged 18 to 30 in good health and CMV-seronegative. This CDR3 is CASRWESSGGAQYF. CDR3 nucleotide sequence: TGTGCCAGCAGATGGGAGTCTAGCGGAGGGGCCCAGTACTTC.